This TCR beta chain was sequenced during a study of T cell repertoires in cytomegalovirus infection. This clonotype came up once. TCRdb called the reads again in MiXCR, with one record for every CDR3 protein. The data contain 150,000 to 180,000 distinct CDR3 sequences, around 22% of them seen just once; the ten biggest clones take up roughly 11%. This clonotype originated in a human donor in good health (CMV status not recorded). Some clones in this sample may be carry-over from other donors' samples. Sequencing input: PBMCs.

The CDR3 bases are TGTGCCAGTCTAGCGGACACAGATACGCAGTATTTT. This codes for CASLADTDTQYF. This chain links TRBV19 with TRBJ2-3; 7 bases map to TRBD2. The ends lost 8 bases at V and 2 bases at J; junction bases unmatched: 1. The CDR3 covers 12 residues. Germline V gene data show CDR1 as LNHDA and CDR2 as SQIVND (reference sequence). Full variable domain (rest looked up from reference TRBV19 and TRBJ2-3): DGGITQSPKYLFRKEGQNVTLSCEQNLNHDAMYWYRQDPGQGLRLIYYSQIVNDFQKGDIAEGYSVSREKKESFPLTVTSAQKNPTAFYLCASLADTDTQYFGPGTRLTVL.